The 29 T cell receptor beta chains below all came from one sample that was sequenced in a study of beta chain features in type 1 diabetes. What these receptors recognize is not known. Reverse transcription of all isolated RNA meant that expressed TCRB transcripts were sequenced. Clones were sequenced by immunoSEQ multiplex PCR, and TCRdb holds only the in-frame ones, with some missing. This table holds approximately 270,000 clones, roughly an eighth found once. Regarding the study as a whole: Among all four CD4+ subsets, Type 1 diabetes patients had TCRB CDR3s that were moderately but significantly shorter.

Sequencing was performed on naive CD4+ T cells from blood. These receptor sequences come from a man aged 25 to 40 with type 1 diabetes.

About this clone: Other DNA variants within this sample encode the same CDR3. This chain connects TRBV27 to TRBJ1-1; D is ambiguous. Trimming cost V 5 bases and J 1 base, with 8 bases left between them. The CDR3 sequence is 13 residues long. The germline CDR1 and CDR2 sequences are MNHEY and SMNVEV (reference sequence). The CDR3 DNA sequence: TGTGCCAGCAGTCGACGGGAGAACACTGAAGCTTTCTTT. The encoded protein is CASSRRENTEAFF.

This chain uses TRBV7-9 with TRBJ2-5, with TRBD2 matching over 7 bases. The germline CDR1 and CDR2 sequences are SEHNR and FQNEAQ (reference sequence). V trimming: 4 bases; J trimming: 4 bases; junction bases outside the gene matches: 3. This CDR3 spans 13 amino acids. CDR3 bases: TGTGCCAGCAGCTGGGGGGGAGCAGAGACCCAGTACTTC. This translates into CASSWGGAETQYF.

This clone has only a few counts. The rearrangement joins TRBV28 to TRBJ2-7; 10 positions agree with TRBD1. Germline V gene lookup returns CDR1 MDHEN and CDR2 SYDVKM. J lost 3 bases, V lost 6 bases, and 8 bases had no gene match. This CDR3 has 15 residues. DNA for the CDR3: TGTGCCAGCAGCCACTCCGGGACAGGGGACTACGAGCAGTACTTC. It yields the protein CASSHSGTGDYEQYF.

The table lists this clone with a few counts. In nucleotides, the CDR3 is TGTGCCAGCAGCTTGGCGATGGGGGAGGCCCTGTTCTTC. As protein: CASSLAMGEALFF. The gene calls are TRBV11-2 and TRBJ2-1; possible D gene TRBD2, 6 bases. CDR1 and CDR2 from the germline V gene are SGHAT and FQNNGV. V dropped 3 bases and J dropped 15 bases, with 18 bases sitting between them. CDR3 size: 13 residues.

CDR3 nucleotides: TGTGCCAGCAGCCAAAAGGGGACTAGCGGGAGCAATGAGCAGTTCTTC. Protein product: CASSQKGTSGSNEQFF. The chain couples TRBV4-2 to TRBJ2-1; 14 bases match TRBD2. This CDR3 has 16 residues. Germline V lookup: CDR1 LGHNA, CDR2 YNFKEQ. After removal of 2 bases from V and 6 bases from J, the junction contained 3 bases not matched to a gene.

The V gene is TRBV2, the J gene TRBJ1-4; 7 bases line up with TRBD1. V gave up 5 bases and J gave up 11 bases; unmatched junction bases: 5. In germline, CDR1 is SNHLY, CDR2 FYNNEI. This CDR3 contains 12 residues. The CDR3 DNA is TGTGCCAGCAGTCCAGGACAGGCGAAACTGTTTTTT. It codes for CASSPGQAKLFF.

The chain carries TRBV19 and TRBJ1-1, with unresolved D. CDR1 is LNHDA, CDR2 SQIVND, per germline (reference sequence). The CDR3 is 11 residues long. The V gene lost 7 bases and the J gene lost 4 bases, with 7 bases spanning the gap. CDR3 sequence reads: CASTRFTEAFF. CDR3 sequence (DNA): TGTGCCAGTACTCGGTTCACTGAAGCTTTCTTT.

The sample holds a few counts of this clone. The chain employs TRBV6-5 and TRBJ2-7; 9 positions match TRBD1. The trim removed 6 bases at V and 5 bases at J, leaving 8 bases unmatched. CDR1 MNHEY and CDR2 SVGAGI come from the germline V gene. This CDR3 spans 14 amino acids. CDR3 in amino acids: CASSFPGQGNEQYF. The CDR3 DNA follows: TGTGCCAGCAGCTTCCCGGGACAGGGTAACGAGCAGTACTTC.

This clone has only a few counts. The chain uses TRBV5-1 and TRBJ2-3; 12 nucleotides line up with TRBD1. Germline CDR1 reads SGHRS; CDR2 reads YFSETQ. The CDR3 runs 15 residues. The V segment lost 4 bases and the J segment 7 bases; nucleotides outside the gene matches: 7. The CDR3 nucleotides read TGCGCCAGCAGCACGGGGACAGGGGGCGAATATACGCAGTATTTT. Amino acid sequence: CASSTGTGGEYTQYF. The full variable domain, with the rest looked up from reference TRBV5-1 and TRBJ2-3, is KAGVTQTPRYLIKTRGQQVTLSCSPISGHRSVSWYQQTPGQGLQFLFEYFSETQRNKGNFPGRFSGRQFSNSRSEMNVSTLELGDSALYLCASSTGTGGEYTQYFGPGTRLTVL.

Only a few counts were recorded for this clone. The V call is TRBV27, the J call TRBJ1-1, with D possibly matching TRBD1 (5 bases). Trimming stripped 3 bases from V and 1 base from J, with 9 bases between. CDR1 is MNHEY and CDR2 is SMNVEV in the germline V gene (reference sequence). The CDR3 has 14 amino acids. This CDR3 reads CASSFDDRNTEAFF. CDR3 bases: TGTGCCAGCAGTTTTGACGACAGGAACACTGAAGCTTTCTTT.

The rearrangement links TRBV9 to TRBJ2-7; 8 nucleotides align to TRBD1. CDR3 size: 14 residues. Germline-derived CDR1 and CDR2 are SGDLS and YYNGEE. J lost 0 bases, V lost 3 bases, and 2 bases had no gene match. CDR3 coding DNA: TGTGCCAGCAGCGGGACAGGGAGCTCCTACGAGCAGTACTTC. Its protein product is CASSGTGSSYEQYF. Together with reference TRBV9 and TRBJ2-7, the CDR3 gives the full variable domain: DSGVTQTPKHLITATGQRVTLRCSPRSGDLSVYWYQQSLDQGLQFLIQYYNGEERAKGNILERFSAQQFPDLHSELNLSSLELGDSALYFCASSGTGSSYEQYFGPGTRLTVT.

This clone came up a few times. This sequence joins TRBV7-6 and TRBJ2-3, with D possibly TRBD1 on 6 matching bases. The germline V gene has CDR1 SGHVS and CDR2 FNYEAQ. The CDR3 runs 15 residues. V lost 1 base to trimming and J lost 4 bases, with 12 bases between them. The CDR3 DNA reads as TGTGCCAGCAGCTTAGGACACAGGGTCTCAGATACGCAGTATTTT. Protein product: CASSLGHRVSDTQYF.

This clone was observed a handful of times. V gene TRBV5-1 combines with J gene TRBJ2-2; 7 bases map to TRBD1. J gave up 1 base and V 2 bases, and 5 bases lay outside the gene matches. The CDR3 loop spans 16 amino acids. Germline V gene sequence: CDR1 SGHRS, CDR2 YFSETQ. CDR3 DNA: TGCGCCAGCAGCTTTTCCTACAGGGGGAACACCGGGGAGCTGTTTTTT. This encodes CASSFSYRGNTGELFF. Drawing the rest from reference TRBV5-1 and TRBJ2-2, the complete variable domain is KAGVTQTPRYLIKTRGQQVTLSCSPISGHRSVSWYQQTPGQGLQFLFEYFSETQRNKGNFPGRFSGRQFSNSRSEMNVSTLELGDSALYLCASSFSYRGNTGELFFGEGSRLTVL.

This clone has more than one count but fewer than ten. J is TRBJ2-3 and V is TRBV28; 7 nucleotides agree with TRBD2. The CDR3 spans 15 residues. Germline V gene lookup returns CDR1 MDHEN and CDR2 SYDVKM. Unmatched junction bases numbered 8, after V lost 8 bases and J lost 0 bases. CDR3 in amino acids: CASGWAAGSTDTQYF. The CDR3 region has the DNA TGTGCCAGCGGATGGGCAGCGGGGAGCACAGATACGCAGTATTTT.

The chain employs TRBV28 and TRBJ2-2; D might be TRBD2 (5 bases). The CDR3 spans 18 residues. Trimming took 4 bases from V and 5 from J, leaving 23 bases between them. Germline V gene lookup returns CDR1 MDHEN and CDR2 SYDVKM. The CDR3 is CASSSHPGKPLLTGELFF. CDR3 nucleotides: TGTGCCAGCAGTTCACATCCCGGGAAGCCTTTGTTGACCGGGGAGCTGTTTTTT.

This clone has just a few counts. V is TRBV5-1 and J is TRBJ1-4, with 7 bases fitting TRBD1. The ends lost 4 bases at V and 8 bases at J; junction bases unmatched: 11. Germline CDR1 is SGHRS and CDR2 is YFSETQ. The CDR3 runs to 15 residues. CDR3 sequence: CASSPSLDRREKLFF. The CDR3 bases are TGCGCCAGCAGCCCATCGCTGGACAGGAGAGAAAAACTGTTTTTT.

This clone has more than one count but fewer than ten. The chain recombines TRBV28 with TRBJ2-3, with D uncertain. Trimming left V 2 bases short and J 0 bases short, with 6 bases between. Per germline, CDR1 MDHEN and CDR2 SYDVKM. This CDR3 contains 14 residues. CDR3 in amino acids: CASSLPTSTDTQYF. The CDR3 DNA sequence: TGTGCCAGCAGTTTACCAACTAGCACAGATACGCAGTATTTT.

This clone was seen a few times. V usage is TRBV7-9 and J usage is TRBJ1-4; TRBD1 is a possible D gene (5 bases). Looked up from germline, CDR1 is SEHNR and CDR2 is FQNEAQ (reference sequence). Trimming cost V 0 bases and J 0 bases, with 8 bases left between them. The CDR3 sequence is 16 residues long. CDR3 nucleotides: TGTGCCAGCAGCTTAGCGGGACTATCAACTAATGAAAAACTGTTTTTT. It translates to CASSLAGLSTNEKLFF.

This chain joins TRBV6-5 and TRBJ1-1; D not resolved. This CDR3 comprises 13 residues. The germline V gene encodes CDR1 MNHEY and CDR2 SVGAGI. The V and J ends lost 4 bases and 5 bases respectively, with 11 bases between them. In DNA, the CDR3 is TGTGCCAGCAGTTTAGGTCAGGTTACTGAAGCTTTCTTT. It specifies CASSLGQVTEAFF.

This clone has a handful of counts. The chain links TRBV5-1 to TRBJ2-7; TRBD2 matches at 7 bases. Trimming removed 2 bases from V and 0 bases from J; junction bases left unmatched: 8. Germline lookup yields CDR1 SGHRS and CDR2 YFSETQ. This CDR3 has 16 amino acids. The CDR3 protein is CASSLGLAANSYEQYF. The CDR3, as DNA: TGCGCCAGCAGCTTAGGTCTAGCGGCAAACTCCTACGAGCAGTACTTC.

The chain recombines TRBV5-5 with TRBJ2-7; D unresolved. Looked up from germline, CDR1 is SGHKS and CDR2 is YYEKEE (reference sequence). V was clipped by 2 bases and J by 2 bases, with 8 bases between them. CDR3 length: 13 amino acids. The CDR3 protein is CASSLGEAYEQYF. The DNA of the CDR3 is TGTGCCAGCAGCTTAGGAGAGGCCTACGAGCAGTACTTC. The full variable domain, with the rest looked up from reference TRBV5-5 and TRBJ2-7, is DAGVTQSPTHLIKTRGQQVTLRCSPISGHKSVSWYQQVLGQGPQFIFQYYEKEERGRGNFPDRFSARQFPNYSSELNVNALLLGDSALYLCASSLGEAYEQYFGPGTRLTVT.

The chain joins TRBV7-9 to TRBJ2-5, with D perhaps TRBD1 (6 bases). Germline V CDR1 and CDR2: SEHNR, FQNEAQ (reference sequence). The CDR3 has 14 residues. V was cut by 6 bases and J by 2 bases, with 13 bases left in between. The CDR3 spells CASSLRQAQETQYF. CDR3 DNA: TGTGCCAGCAGTTTAAGACAGGCGCAAGAGACCCAGTACTTC. Supplemented by reference TRBV7-9 and TRBJ2-5, the full variable domain reads DTGVSQNPRHKITKRGQNVTFRCDPISEHNRLYWYRQTLGQGPEFLTYFQNEAQLEKSRLLSDRFSAERPKGSFSTLEIQRTEQGDSAMYLCASSLRQAQETQYFGPGTRLLVL.

This chain connects TRBV7-8 to TRBJ1-1, with D perhaps matching TRBD1 (6 bases). The germline V and J ends were trimmed by 0 bases and 5 bases, with 13 bases remaining between them. Germline lookup yields CDR1 SGHVS and CDR2 FQNEAQ. CDR3 length equals 15 residues. The CDR3 bases are TGTGCCAGCAGCTTAGCGCTGCAGGGGAAAACTGAAGCTTTCTTT. This sequence encodes CASSLALQGKTEAFF.

This clone was recorded a few times. CDR3 bases: TGTGCCAGCAGGCAGGGGGCGAAGACCCAGTACTTC. This sequence encodes CASRQGAKTQYF. The chain joins TRBV6-6 to TRBJ2-5; 8 bases agree with TRBD1. V lost 6 bases to trimming and J lost 6 bases; unmatched junction nucleotides: 3. The CDR3 consists of 12 residues. Germline V lookup: CDR1 MNHNY, CDR2 SVGAGI (reference sequence).

The V and J genes are TRBV28 and TRBJ1-1; 8 positions match TRBD1. Germline lookup yields CDR1 MDHEN and CDR2 SYDVKM. Losses at the gene ends were 10 bases for V and 5 bases for J; bases not matched to a gene: 12. The length of the CDR3 is 14 residues. The CDR3 spells CATISGQGGTEAFF. CDR3 DNA: TGTGCCACCATCTCCGGACAGGGTGGGACTGAAGCTTTCTTT.

The chain carries TRBV9 and TRBJ2-1; TRBD2 matches at 13 bases. Germline V gene sequence: CDR1 SGDLS, CDR2 YYNGEE. The length of the CDR3 is 15 residues. Trimming at V came to 2 bases and at J to 7 bases, leaving 3 bases not matched to a gene. CDR3 DNA: TGTGCCAGCAGCGTGGGGGGACTAGCGGGAAATGAGCAGTTCTTC. Protein: CASSVGGLAGNEQFF.

The sample holds a few counts of this clone. The V gene is TRBV2, the J gene TRBJ1-1; D not certain. The germline gives CDR1 SNHLY, CDR2 FYNNEI. V dropped 2 bases and J dropped 4 bases, with 14 bases sitting between them. CDR3 length: 15 amino acids. CDR3: CASSEREVRSTEAFF. The CDR3 region has the DNA TGTGCCAGCAGTGAACGGGAGGTCCGCTCCACTGAAGCTTTCTTT.

V gene TRBV7-2 combines with J gene TRBJ2-5; 15 nucleotides agree with TRBD2. V was pared by 5 bases and J by 5 bases, with 6 bases of the junction left unmatched. The CDR3 length is 16 residues. Germline V gene lookup returns CDR1 SGHTA and CDR2 FQGNSA. As DNA, the CDR3 is TGTGCCAGCAGCGGCATCGGACTAGCGGGAGGGGAGACCCAGTACTTC. Its translation: CASSGIGLAGGETQYF.

The V gene is TRBV28, the J gene TRBJ1-2, with unresolved D. Germline-derived CDR1 and CDR2 are MDHEN and SYDVKM. The CDR3 totals 14 residues. V was trimmed by 2 bases and J by 6 bases, leaving 13 bases between them. CDR3 amino acids: CASSLGGYQHGYTF. CDR3 in DNA: TGTGCCAGCAGTTTAGGAGGGTACCAACATGGCTACACCTTC.